The clone carrying this T cell receptor beta chain appeared once. Antigen specificity is unknown. Use of 60 Vbeta and 13 Jbeta primers characterized the PCR. Libraries were prepared by immunoSEQ multiplex PCR; TCRdb keeps only in-frame clonotypes and omits some of them. The data show roughly 150,000 clones, with 73% seen just once and 5% to 5.5% held by the top ten. This entry comes from a study of cytomegalovirus exposure and HLA in healthy donors. Study-wide points: The study recorded some 160 TCR beta chains that were cytomegalovirus-associated. Earlier findings revealed that most TCR beta V segments proved productive either about 87% or about 30% of the time.

Each donor was nominally healthy when sampled (though unrecorded immune exposures were likely). The germline V gene has CDR1 SGHAT and CDR2 FQNNGV. The CDR3 extends over 17 amino acids. After removal of 4 bases from V and 3 bases from J, the junction contained 15 bases not matched to a gene. The clonotype comes from a woman under 30 in good health and CMV-seropositive. This chain connects TRBV11-2 to TRBJ2-7, with 7 bases fitting TRBD2. Sequencing input: PBMCs. In nucleotides, the CDR3 is TGTGCCAGCAGCTCGATCCAAAGCGGGGCGGGCGGCTACGAGCAGTACTTC. It is translated as CASSSIQSGAGGYEQYF.